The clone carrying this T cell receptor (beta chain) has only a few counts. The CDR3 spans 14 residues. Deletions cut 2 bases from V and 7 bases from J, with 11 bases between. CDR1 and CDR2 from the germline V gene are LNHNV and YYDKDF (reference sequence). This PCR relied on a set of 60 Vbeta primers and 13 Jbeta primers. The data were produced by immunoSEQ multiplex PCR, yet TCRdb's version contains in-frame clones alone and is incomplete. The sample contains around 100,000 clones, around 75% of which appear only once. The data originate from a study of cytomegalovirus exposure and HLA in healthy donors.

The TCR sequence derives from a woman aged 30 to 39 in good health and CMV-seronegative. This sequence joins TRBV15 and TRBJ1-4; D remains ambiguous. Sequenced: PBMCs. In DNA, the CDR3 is TGTGCCACCAGCAGAAATTACGGGTTTGAAAAACTGTTTTTT. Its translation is CATSRNYGFEKLFF.